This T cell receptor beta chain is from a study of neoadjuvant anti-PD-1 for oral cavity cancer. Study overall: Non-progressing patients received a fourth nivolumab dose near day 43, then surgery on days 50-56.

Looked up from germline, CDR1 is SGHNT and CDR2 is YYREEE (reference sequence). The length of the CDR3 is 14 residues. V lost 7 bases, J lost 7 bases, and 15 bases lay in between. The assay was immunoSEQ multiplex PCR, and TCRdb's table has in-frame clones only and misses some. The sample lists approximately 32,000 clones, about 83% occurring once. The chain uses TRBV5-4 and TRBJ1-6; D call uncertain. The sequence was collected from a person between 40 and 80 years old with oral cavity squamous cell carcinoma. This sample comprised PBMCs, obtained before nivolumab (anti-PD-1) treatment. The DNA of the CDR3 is TGTGCCAGCCGGGGATGGGCAGGCAATTCACCCCTCCACTTT. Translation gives CASRGWAGNSPLHF.